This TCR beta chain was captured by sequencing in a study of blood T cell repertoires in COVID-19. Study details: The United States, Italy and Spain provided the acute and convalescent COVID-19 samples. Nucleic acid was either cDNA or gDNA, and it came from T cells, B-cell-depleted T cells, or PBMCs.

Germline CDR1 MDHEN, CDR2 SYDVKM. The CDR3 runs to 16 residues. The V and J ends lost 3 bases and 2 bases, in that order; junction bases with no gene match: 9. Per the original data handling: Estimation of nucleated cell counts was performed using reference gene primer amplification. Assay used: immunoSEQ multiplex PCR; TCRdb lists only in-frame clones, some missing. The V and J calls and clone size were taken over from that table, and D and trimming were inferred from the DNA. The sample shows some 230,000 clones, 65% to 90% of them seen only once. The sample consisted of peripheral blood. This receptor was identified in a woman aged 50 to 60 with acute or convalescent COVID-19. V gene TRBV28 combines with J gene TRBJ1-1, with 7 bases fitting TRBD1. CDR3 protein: CASSLFAGTVNTEAFF. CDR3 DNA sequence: TGTGCCAGCAGTTTGTTCGCCGGGACAGTAAACACTGAAGCTTTCTTT.